This TCR beta chain was recovered during a study of OX40 agonist ivuxolimab in advanced cancers. About the research overall: All patients had ivuxolimab intravenously every 2 weeks at 0.01 to 10 mg/kg. Patients were under 90% male with ages roughly 20 to 90, mean approximately 55. Study-wide results and limits: The study found among the lowest clonal expansion in partial responders at 0.1-3.0 mg/kg. Also present in some nonresponders was a low level of normalized T-cell clonal expansion.

Assay: immunoSEQ multiplex PCR; the TCRdb copy retains only in-frame clones and omits some. The sample consists of around 82,000 clones, 85% to 90% of them appearing once. As regards this clone: Antigen unknown.

V was shortened by 1 base and J by 8 bases, with 11 bases between the two germline ends. This CDR3 contains 13 residues. Per the germline V gene, CDR1 is SGHNT and CDR2 is YENEEA. The sample here was CD4+ or CD8+ T cells sorted from blood, taken in a trial of the OX40 agonist ivuxolimab. The chain has TRBV11-3 and TRBJ1-2; no clear D. This receptor was identified in an adult with an advanced solid tumor such as melanoma, head and neck, liver or kidney cancer. The CDR3 is CASSLVRGRGYTF. The CDR3 nucleotides read TGTGCCAGCAGCTTAGTCAGAGGGAGGGGCTACACCTTC.